This is a list of T cell receptor beta chains from one sample in a study of human T cells and chemical hapten exposure. TCRdb reprocessed the RACE reads via MiXCR and lists one record per CDR3 protein. The data contain about 82,000 distinct CDR3 sequences, about 10% of them singletons. Sequenced material: whole blood, taken in connection with sensitization to the hapten diphenylcyclopropenone (DPC). These TCRs come from a woman in her 50s with alopecia areata. Some clones in this sample may be carry-over from other donors' samples. Both conserved end residues are part of each CDR3. Fields, in order: CDR3 DNA, CDR3 protein, clone size, D gene, V gene, J gene. The D gene is left open where the match is weak. Part of the rows lack a size; the others show once, few, many or a class for expanded clones.

DNA: TGCAGTGCTTGGGACAGATACAATGAGCAGTTCTTC
CDR3: CSAWDRYNEQFF
size: many
D: TRBD1
V: TRBV20-1
J: TRBJ2-1

DNA: TGTGCCAGCAGCTTAGACCGAAACACCATATATTTT
CDR3: CASSLDRNTIYF
size: few
D: -
V: TRBV11-2
J: TRBJ1-3

DNA: TGTGCCAGCAGATTAGCGGGAGGCACCTACGAGCAGTACTTC
CDR3: CASRLAGGTYEQYF
size: many
D: TRBD2
V: TRBV6-2/TRBV6-3
J: TRBJ2-7

DNA: TGTGCCAGCAGTGGCCGGCGGAGGTCTAGCGGCGCAGATACGCAGTATTTT
CDR3: CASSGRRRSSGADTQYF
size: -
D: TRBD2
V: TRBV6-6
J: TRBJ2-3

DNA: TGTGCCTGGGGACACCTCTCAGGGAGCACTGAAGCTTTCTTT
CDR3: CAWGHLSGSTEAFF
size: few
D: -
V: TRBV30
J: TRBJ1-1

DNA: TGTGCCAGCAGCACCACGGGACAGGGGGCTGAAAAACTGTTTTTT
CDR3: CASSTTGQGAEKLFF
size: few
D: TRBD1
V: TRBV7-7
J: TRBJ1-4

DNA: TGCAGCGTTGAACTCAGGGTTCCCTATGGCTACACCTTC
CDR3: CSVELRVPYGYTF
size: -
D: -
V: TRBV29-1
J: TRBJ1-2

DNA: TGTGCCAGCCGTGGTCCCCCCTTTACTAGCGGGAGTTGGACCGATACGCAGTATTTT
CDR3: CASRGPPFTSGSWTDTQYF
size: -
D: TRBD2
V: TRBV2
J: TRBJ2-3

DNA: TGTGCCAGCAGCAAACATATCCCGGGACTAGCGGGAGCAGACGAGCAGTACTTC
CDR3: CASSKHIPGLAGADEQYF
size: -
D: TRBD2
V: TRBV11-2
J: TRBJ2-7

DNA: TGTGCCAGCAGCCAAGATATGGGTCAGCCCCAGCATTTT
CDR3: CASSQDMGQPQHF
size: many
D: -
V: TRBV3-1
J: TRBJ1-5

DNA: TGTGCCAGCAGCGCGACAGGTGACACCCGCACAGATACGCAGTATTTT
CDR3: CASSATGDTRTDTQYF
size: many
D: -
V: TRBV9
J: TRBJ2-3

DNA: TGTGCCAGTCGGGGAAGCAATCAGCCCCAGCATTTT
CDR3: CASRGSNQPQHF
size: few
D: -
V: TRBV19
J: TRBJ1-5

DNA: TGTGCCAGCAGCCGAACGCACTACGAGCAGTACTTC
CDR3: CASSRTHYEQYF
size: many
D: -
V: TRBV6-2/TRBV6-3
J: TRBJ2-7

DNA: TGCGCCAGCAGTGAGGGAGACTTCAACACCGGGGAGCTGTTTTTT
CDR3: CASSEGDFNTGELFF
size: -
D: -
V: TRBV10-2
J: TRBJ2-2

DNA: TGTGCCAGCAACCGGGACAGAAGTGAAAAACTGTTTTTT
CDR3: CASNRDRSEKLFF
size: -
D: TRBD1
V: TRBV6-1
J: TRBJ1-4

DNA: TGTGCCAGCAGCTTCCGGCCAAGGGCTGGGGAAAAACTGTTTTTT
CDR3: CASSFRPRAGEKLFF
size: -
D: -
V: TRBV11-2
J: TRBJ1-4

DNA: TGTGCCAGCAGCCAAAGACAGGGGGCAGTTGAGCAGTTCTTC
CDR3: CASSQRQGAVEQFF
size: many
D: TRBD1
V: TRBV3-1
J: TRBJ2-1

DNA: TGTGCCAGCAGTCCTCCGGGACTAGCAACCCACACAGATACGCAGTATTTT
CDR3: CASSPPGLATHTDTQYF
size: -
D: TRBD2
V: TRBV6-2/TRBV6-3
J: TRBJ2-3

DNA: TGTGCCAGCAGCGGGGGACGGGCGGACACTGAAGCTTTCTTT
CDR3: CASSGGRADTEAFF
size: -
D: -
V: TRBV6-1
J: TRBJ1-1

DNA: TGTGCCAGCAGCCCCTACAGTGCCACCGGGGAGCTGTTTTTT
CDR3: CASSPYSATGELFF
size: -
D: -
V: TRBV7-8
J: TRBJ2-2

DNA: TGTGCCAGCTCAGAAGGGACCAACACCGGGGAGCTGTTTTTT
CDR3: CASSEGTNTGELFF
size: few
D: -
V: TRBV18
J: TRBJ2-2

DNA: TGCAGCGGTAACTACAGGAACCGGGGGAACACTGAAGCTTTCTTT
CDR3: CSGNYRNRGNTEAFF
size: -
D: -
V: TRBV29-1
J: TRBJ1-1

DNA: TGCAGTGCTAGAGTTCCGGGGATCCAATACGAGCAGTTCTTC
CDR3: CSARVPGIQYEQFF
size: many
D: -
V: TRBV20-1
J: TRBJ2-1

DNA: TGCAGTGCTAGAGGAGGGACAGGGGGTCCCTACGAGCAGTACTTC
CDR3: CSARGGTGGPYEQYF
size: -
D: TRBD1
V: TRBV20-1
J: TRBJ2-7

DNA: TGTGCCAGCAGCTTGACGGGCAACTACGAGCAGTACTTC
CDR3: CASSLTGNYEQYF
size: -
D: -
V: TRBV5-4
J: TRBJ2-7

DNA: TGTGCCAGCAGTCCCGGAGCCTACAGGGGGTTGAACTATGGCTACACCTTC
CDR3: CASSPGAYRGLNYGYTF
size: few
D: TRBD1
V: TRBV12-3/TRBV12-4
J: TRBJ1-2

DNA: TGTGCCAGCAGCCCCCTCACAACTACCACGGGAGAGCAGTACTTC
CDR3: CASSPLTTTTGEQYF
size: many
D: -
V: TRBV3-1
J: TRBJ2-7

DNA: TGTGCCAGCAGCTCCAGCGGAGGCTCCTACAATGAGCAGTTCTTC
CDR3: CASSSSGGSYNEQFF
size: many
D: -
V: TRBV3-1
J: TRBJ2-1

DNA: TGTGCCAGCAGCCAAGGGACTCTTGTTGAGCAGTTCTTC
CDR3: CASSQGTLVEQFF
size: -
D: -
V: TRBV3-1
J: TRBJ2-1

DNA: TGTGCCAGCAGTATAGATCAGCCCCAGCATTTT
CDR3: CASSIDQPQHF
size: many
D: -
V: TRBV12-3/TRBV12-4
J: TRBJ1-5

DNA: TGTGCCAGCAGCTTAGGGGGGGCTGAAGCTTTCTTT
CDR3: CASSLGGAEAFF
size: -
D: -
V: TRBV7-8
J: TRBJ1-1

DNA: TGTGCCAGCAGCTTAAATACGGGAGCAGAGACCCAGTACTTC
CDR3: CASSLNTGAETQYF
size: -
D: -
V: TRBV11-2
J: TRBJ2-5

DNA: TGTGCCAGCAGTTTATACCGGCAGAACACCGGGGAGCTGTTTTTT
CDR3: CASSLYRQNTGELFF
size: few
D: -
V: TRBV27
J: TRBJ2-2

DNA: TGCAGTGCCAGCCAGACAGGGACGGGGCACGAGCAGTACTTC
CDR3: CSASQTGTGHEQYF
size: few
D: TRBD1
V: TRBV20-1
J: TRBJ2-7

DNA: TGTGCCTGGAGTGTTGCGCAGAACACTGAAGCTTTCTTT
CDR3: CAWSVAQNTEAFF
size: -
D: -
V: TRBV30
J: TRBJ1-1

DNA: TGTGCCAGCAGTCCCCCGACGATCCCGGAAAAACTGTTTTTT
CDR3: CASSPPTIPEKLFF
size: -
D: -
V: TRBV27
J: TRBJ1-4

DNA: TGTGCCAGCAGCTTAATAGCGGGAGGCGGTCGGGAGCTGTTTTTT
CDR3: CASSLIAGGGRELFF
size: few
D: TRBD2
V: TRBV7-8
J: TRBJ2-2

DNA: TGCGCCAGCAGCTCCTCTCCGGGACAGGGGGACGAGACCCAGTACTTC
CDR3: CASSSSPGQGDETQYF
size: -
D: TRBD1
V: TRBV5-1
J: TRBJ2-5

DNA: TGTGCCAGCAGCCGCGACGCCCAGGGCCTGGGCACCGGGGAGCTGTTTTTT
CDR3: CASSRDAQGLGTGELFF
size: -
D: -
V: TRBV5-4
J: TRBJ2-2

DNA: TGCAGTTCAACGACAGGGAACACAGATACGCAGTATTTT
CDR3: CSSTTGNTDTQYF
size: -
D: TRBD1
V: TRBV20-1
J: TRBJ2-3

DNA: TGCAGTGCTAGAGATCGACTGACAGGGAAAAGCCCTTACGAGCAGTACTTC
CDR3: CSARDRLTGKSPYEQYF
size: -
D: TRBD1
V: TRBV20-1
J: TRBJ2-7

DNA: TGTGCCAGCACCACCTTAGCGGGCTCCACCGGGGAGCTGTTTTTT
CDR3: CASTTLAGSTGELFF
size: few
D: TRBD2
V: TRBV5-5
J: TRBJ2-2

DNA: TGTGCCAGCTCACCCCCGGGACTAGCGGGTCCAGATACGCAGTATTTT
CDR3: CASSPPGLAGPDTQYF
size: few
D: TRBD2
V: TRBV18
J: TRBJ2-3

DNA: TGCAGTGCTAGAAGCAGGCTTAGGGCAGATACGCAGTATTTT
CDR3: CSARSRLRADTQYF
size: -
D: -
V: TRBV20-1
J: TRBJ2-3

DNA: TGCAGTGCCAGGGTCGTGGGGGCGAACACTGAAGCTTTCTTT
CDR3: CSARVVGANTEAFF
size: many
D: -
V: TRBV20-1
J: TRBJ1-1

DNA: TGTGCCAGCAGTGGGGGCAGGTTTACAGATACGCAGTATTTT
CDR3: CASSGGRFTDTQYF
size: once
D: -
V: TRBV2
J: TRBJ2-3

DNA: TGTGCCAGCAGTTTATGGGGGTCACCCCTCCACTTT
CDR3: CASSLWGSPLHF
size: -
D: -
V: TRBV28
J: TRBJ1-6